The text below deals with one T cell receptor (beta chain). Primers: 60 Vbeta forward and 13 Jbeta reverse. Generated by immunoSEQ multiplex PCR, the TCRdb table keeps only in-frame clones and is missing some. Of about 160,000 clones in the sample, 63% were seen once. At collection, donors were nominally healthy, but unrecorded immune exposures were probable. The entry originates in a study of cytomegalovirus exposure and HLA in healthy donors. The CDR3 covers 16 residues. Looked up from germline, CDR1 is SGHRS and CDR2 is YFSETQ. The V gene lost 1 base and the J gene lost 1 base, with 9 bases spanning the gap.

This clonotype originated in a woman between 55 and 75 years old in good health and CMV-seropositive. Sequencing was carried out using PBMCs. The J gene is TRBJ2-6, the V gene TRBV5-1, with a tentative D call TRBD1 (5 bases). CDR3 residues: CASSLSAGSGANVLTF. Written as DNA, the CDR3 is TGCGCCAGCAGCTTGTCGGCAGGGTCTGGGGCCAACGTCCTGACTTTC.